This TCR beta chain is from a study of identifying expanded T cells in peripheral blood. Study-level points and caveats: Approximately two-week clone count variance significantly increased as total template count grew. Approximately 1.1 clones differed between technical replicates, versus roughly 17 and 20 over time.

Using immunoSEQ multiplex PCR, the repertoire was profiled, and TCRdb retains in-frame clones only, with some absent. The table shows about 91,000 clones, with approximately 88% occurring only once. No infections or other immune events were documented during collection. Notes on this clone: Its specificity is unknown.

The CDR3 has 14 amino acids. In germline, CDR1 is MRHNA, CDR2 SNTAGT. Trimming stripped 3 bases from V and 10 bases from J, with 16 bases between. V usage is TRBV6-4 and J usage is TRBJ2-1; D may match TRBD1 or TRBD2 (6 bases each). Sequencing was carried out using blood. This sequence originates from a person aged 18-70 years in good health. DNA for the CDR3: TGTGCCAGCAGTGAGACGGGGGCTTTGAGGGAGCAGTTCTTC. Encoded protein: CASSETGALREQFF.